This TCR beta chain was retrieved from a study of blood T cell repertoires in COVID-19. Study context: Italy, Spain and the United States were the sources of the convalescent and acute COVID-19 samples. T cells, B-cell-depleted T cells, or PBMCs supplied cDNA or gDNA.

Original processing methods: Cell counts per sample came from amplifying reference gene primers. TCRdb's copy holds only in-frame clones and misses some; the assay was immunoSEQ multiplex PCR. From that table come the V and J calls and clone size; the DNA was used to work out D and trimming. The table includes 150,000 to 200,000 clones, around 86% detected once. This CDR3 is 15 amino acids long. The germline CDR1 and CDR2 sequences are MDHEN and SYDVKM. The V and J ends lost 6 bases and 4 bases respectively, with 18 bases between them. In its sample, this clone was seen once. Sequencing was performed on peripheral blood. V gene TRBV28 combines with J gene TRBJ1-2; a possible D gene is TRBD1 (6 bases). The clonotype comes from a man aged 60 to 69 with acute or convalescent COVID-19. The CDR3 sequence: CASSPPTGLFYGYTF. CDR3 bases: TGTGCCAGCAGCCCACCGACAGGACTTTTCTATGGCTACACCTTC.